The entry that follows covers one T cell receptor (beta chain) sequence. Its target is unknown. One end of the junction is discordant with germline, which a read error may explain. Both 60 Vbeta primers and 13 Jbeta primers went into the PCR. Profiling relied on immunoSEQ multiplex PCR, and the TCRdb table lists in-frame clones only, not all of them. The sample shows about 130,000 clones, around 80% of them seen only once. This sample stems from a study of cytomegalovirus exposure and HLA in healthy donors. At the level of the study: In a previous analysis, around 120 million unique TCR beta sequences were found from some 180 million T cells.

CDR1 is SSHAT and CDR2 is FNYEAQ in the germline V gene (reference sequence). The CDR3 consists of 15 residues. Study-wide points: It has been reported that TCR beta sequences accurately predicted the HLA-A and HLA-B alleles of most subjects. Earlier analysis looked at TCR beta V segments, and most were productive about 87% or about 30% of the time. V segments that were indistinguishable, TRBV6-2 and TRBV6-3 among them, were omitted from analysis.

Sequenced sample: PBMCs. The rearrangement links TRBV7-7 to TRBJ2-1, with 11 bases matching TRBD2. This receptor was identified in a woman aged 25-40 years in good health and CMV-seronegative. CDR3 in amino acids: CASSLTSGSTHEQFF. DNA of the CDR3: TGTGCTAGCAGCTTAACTAGCGGGAGCACCCATGAGCAGTTCTTC.